This TCR beta chain was obtained from a study of beta chain features in type 1 diabetes. There are 14 residues in the CDR3. V lost 6 bases, J lost 11 bases, and 10 bases stayed unmatched. Germline V gene data show CDR1 as LNHDA and CDR2 as SQIVND (reference sequence). Study-level findings and limits: The cDNA sequencing approach could over-represent high-TCR-expressing cells. TCRB CDR3s were moderately but significantly shorter in Type 1 diabetes patients in all four CD4+ subsets. Short templates might get an advantage during PCR, and this would be equal in patients and controls.

About this clone itself: No antigen is known for it.

It was via CD45RO/CCR7/CD25/CD127/CD95/CD27 that CD4+ naive, central memory, regulatory and stem cell-like memory cells were sorted. Isolated RNA was reverse transcribed in full, so expressed TCRB transcripts were sequenced. The protocol was immunoSEQ multiplex PCR, while the TCRdb copy is restricted to in-frame clones and leaves out a portion. The table records 350,000 or so clones, about 20% of them present only once. This receptor was identified in a young woman in good health. The sequenced sample was naive CD4+ T cells from blood. The chain couples TRBV19 to TRBJ2-6; 7 nucleotides match TRBD1. The CDR3 coding sequence is TGTGCCAGTAGATCCTGGACAGGACCGGACGTCCTGACTTTC. This gives the protein CASRSWTGPDVLTF. The whole variable domain, filled in from reference TRBV19 and TRBJ2-6, reads DGGITQSPKYLFRKEGQNVTLSCEQNLNHDAMYWYRQDPGQGLRLIYYSQIVNDFQKGDIAEGYSVSREKKESFPLTVTSAQKNPTAFYLCASRSWTGPDVLTFGAGSRLTVL.